This T cell receptor (beta chain) comes out of a study of long-term antiretroviral therapy in people with HIV. Every specimen held between about 0.9-10 million cryopreserved PBMC. These were thawed and washed before DNA extraction. A note on this clone: The antigen is undetermined.

Per the germline V gene, CDR1 is PRHDT and CDR2 is FYEKMQ (reference sequence). The V end was cut by 5 bases, the J end by 7 bases, with 14 bases between. The CDR3 consists of 14 residues. Runs used v3.0 of the immunoSEQ assay and were done at survey level. This table comes from immunoSEQ multiplex PCR, and its TCRdb copy is limited to in-frame clones, with some not included. The sample includes almost 30,000 clones, over 90% of them seen just once. The study's findings and limits: Documentation of ART adherence, viral resistance or therapy changes was absent. Relative to transplant donor controls, diversity remained lower despite increasing after ART.

This receptor was taken from a woman in her thirties or forties with HIV. The source material was unsorted PBMCs, sampled approximately 6.3 years after starting antiretroviral therapy. This chain connects TRBV13 to TRBJ2-2; tentative D call: TRBD2 (6 bases). The CDR3 DNA reads as TGTGCCAGCAGCCGAGGAGGGATTCACGGGGAGCTGTTTTTT. Its protein is CASSRGGIHGELFF.